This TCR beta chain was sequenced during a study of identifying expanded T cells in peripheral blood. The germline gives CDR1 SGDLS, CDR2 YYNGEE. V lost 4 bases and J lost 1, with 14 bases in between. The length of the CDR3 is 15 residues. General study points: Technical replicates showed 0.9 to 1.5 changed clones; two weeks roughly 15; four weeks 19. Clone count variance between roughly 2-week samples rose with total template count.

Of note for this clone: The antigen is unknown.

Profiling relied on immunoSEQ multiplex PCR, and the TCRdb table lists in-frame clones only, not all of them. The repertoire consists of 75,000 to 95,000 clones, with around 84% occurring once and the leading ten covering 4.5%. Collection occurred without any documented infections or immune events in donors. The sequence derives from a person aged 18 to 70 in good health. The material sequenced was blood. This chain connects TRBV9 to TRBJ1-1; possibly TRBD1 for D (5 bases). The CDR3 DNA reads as TGTGCCAGCAGCTTTACTGGGACGGAGAACACTGAAGCTTTCTTT. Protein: CASSFTGTENTEAFF. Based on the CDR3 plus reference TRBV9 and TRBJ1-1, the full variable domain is DSGVTQTPKHLITATGQRVTLRCSPRSGDLSVYWYQQSLDQGLQFLIQYYNGEERAKGNILERFSAQQFPDLHSELNLSSLELGDSALYFCASSFTGTENTEAFFGQGTRLTVV.